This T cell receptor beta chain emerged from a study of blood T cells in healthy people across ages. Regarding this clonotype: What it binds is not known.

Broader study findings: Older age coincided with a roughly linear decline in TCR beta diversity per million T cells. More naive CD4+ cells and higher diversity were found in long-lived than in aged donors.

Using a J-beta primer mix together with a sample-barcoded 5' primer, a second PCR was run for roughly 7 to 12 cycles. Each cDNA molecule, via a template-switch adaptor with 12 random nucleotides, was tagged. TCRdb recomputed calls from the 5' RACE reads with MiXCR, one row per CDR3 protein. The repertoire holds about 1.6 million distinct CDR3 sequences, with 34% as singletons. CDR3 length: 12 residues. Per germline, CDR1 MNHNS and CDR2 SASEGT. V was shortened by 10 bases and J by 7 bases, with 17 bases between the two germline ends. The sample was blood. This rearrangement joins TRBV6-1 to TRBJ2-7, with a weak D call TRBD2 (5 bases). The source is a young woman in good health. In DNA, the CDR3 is TGTGCCACGGAAGCGGCTAGCTGGGAGCAGTACTTC. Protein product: CATEAASWEQYF.